Listed here are 27 T cell receptor beta chains from one sample, sequenced in a study of regulatory T cells in long-lasting Graves disease. CDR3-region Arm-PCR and iRepertoire HTBI primers produced the TCR beta libraries. A single record per CDR3 protein comes from TCRdb applying MiXCR to the multiplex PCR reads. The sample includes about 460,000 distinct CDR3 sequences, 20% to 25% of them seen just once. Time point in this sample: persistent/refractory GD, antithyroid drugs over 5 years with positive TRAb. The authors made the TCR library using RNA they extracted from PBMCs. Sample: peripheral blood mononuclear cells (PBMCs), taken when the disease was refractory, from a patient treated with antithyroid drugs. The source of these receptors is a female donor with Graves disease.

This clonotype was detected ten times or more. The V and J genes are TRBV12-3 or TRBV12-4 and TRBJ2-7; D is tentatively TRBD1 or TRBD2 (5 bases each). This CDR3 has 12 residues. Trimming shortened V by 4 bases and J by 6 bases, and 10 bases separated the two germline ends. The CDR3 DNA follows: TGTGCCAGCAGTTATGAGGGGAGCGAGCAGTACTTC. It codes for CASSYEGSEQYF.

This clonotype was seen many times. The chain links TRBV28 to TRBJ1-5; D remains unclear. CDR1 MDHEN and CDR2 SYDVKM come from the germline V gene. This CDR3 contains 16 residues. The V end was cut by 3 bases, the J end by 2 bases, with 14 bases between. The CDR3 reads CASSFFSRGGNQPQHF. CDR3 nucleotide sequence: TGTGCCAGCAGTTTCTTTTCGCGAGGTGGCAATCAGCCCCAGCATTTT.

This clonotype turned up a few times. The chain combines TRBV12-3 or TRBV12-4 with TRBJ1-1; D gene unclear. The V gene lost 4 bases and the J gene lost 11 bases, with 11 bases spanning the gap. CDR3 length: 11 residues. As DNA, the CDR3 is TGTGCCAGCAGTTCTCTGGCTAGGGCTTTCTTT. It specifies CASSSLARAFF.

This clonotype was observed a handful of times. This chain joins TRBV30 and TRBJ1-1; TRBD1 is a possible D gene (6 bases). This CDR3 comprises 15 residues. Germline assignment: CDR1 GTSNPN and CDR2 SVGIG (reference sequence). V lost 0 bases to trimming and J lost 2 bases, with 13 bases between them. The CDR3 sequence is CAWSVRGRGNTEAFF. CDR3 coding DNA: TGTGCCTGGAGTGTAAGGGGCAGGGGTAACACTGAAGCTTTCTTT.

The chain has TRBV7-2 and TRBJ2-3; D is undetermined. The ends were cut back, 5 bases at V and 11 bases at J, with 17 bases in the middle. The CDR3 contains 13 residues. Germline lookup yields CDR1 SGHTA and CDR2 FQGNSA. The CDR3 DNA follows: TGTGCCAGCAGCCTCGTGGCCGACTCAAAGCAGTATTTT. Its translation is CASSLVADSKQYF.

This clonotype was observed at least ten times. V gene TRBV28 combines with J gene TRBJ1-1, with D possibly being TRBD1 (6 bases). V lost 2 bases, J lost 4 bases, and 17 bases lay in between. Looked up from germline, CDR1 is MDHEN and CDR2 is SYDVKM. CDR3 length: 16 amino acids. The CDR3: CASSLPRTASSTEAFF. CDR3 coding DNA: TGTGCCAGCAGTTTACCCCGGACAGCTTCATCCACTGAAGCTTTCTTT. The full variable domain, with the rest looked up from reference TRBV28 and TRBJ1-1, is DVKVTQSSRYLVKRTGEKVFLECVQDMDHENMFWYRQDPGLGLRLIYFSYDVKMKEKGDIPEGYSVSREKKERFSLILESASTNQTSMYLCASSLPRTASSTEAFFGQGTRLTVV.

This clonotype was counted a few times. V is TRBV9 and J is TRBJ2-7; no clear D. This CDR3 region has 15 residues. V shed 2 bases and J shed 2 bases, with 14 bases lying between them. Germline-derived CDR1 and CDR2 are SGDLS and YYNGEE. The CDR3 loop is CASSVFATPAYEQYF. For the CDR3, the DNA is TGTGCCAGCAGCGTTTTTGCGACCCCTGCCTACGAGCAGTACTTC.

There are a few counts of this clonotype. V and J are TRBV5-1 and TRBJ2-1, with a tentative D call TRBD2 (6 bases). The CDR3 sequence is 15 residues long. V gave up 3 bases and J gave up 7 bases, with 17 bases separating them. Germline V gives CDR1 SGHRS, CDR2 YFSETQ. The CDR3 protein is CASSSGRGSHNEQFF. CDR3 bases: TGCGCCAGCAGCTCAGGACGGGGGTCGCATAATGAGCAGTTCTTC.

The CDR3 DNA is TGTGCCAGCAGCCCCGGGGACAGTCCACCAAGAGGCTACACCTTC. It translates to CASSPGDSPPRGYTF. The chain joins TRBV11-2 to TRBJ1-2, with 7 positions matching TRBD1. The germline V gene encodes CDR1 SGHAT and CDR2 FQNNGV. Losses at the gene ends were 5 bases for V and 8 bases for J; bases not matched to a gene: 14. The CDR3 is 15 residues long.

This clonotype was observed many times. The chain recombines TRBV19 with TRBJ1-2, with 9 bases fitting TRBD1. The germline V gene encodes CDR1 LNHDA and CDR2 SQIVND (reference sequence). With V trimmed by 4 bases and J by 6 bases, 6 bases remained unmatched. The CDR3 runs 14 residues. CDR3 sequence: CASSTGTGKDGYTF. The DNA of the CDR3 is TGTGCCAGTAGTACCGGGACAGGGAAGGATGGCTACACCTTC.

This clonotype came up a few times. The rearrangement uses TRBV9 and TRBJ1-2; D may be TRBD1 (5 bases). The germline V and J ends were trimmed by 4 bases and 3 bases, with 16 bases remaining between them. CDR1 and CDR2 (germline): SGDLS, YYNGEE. This CDR3 comprises 15 residues. CDR3 sequence: CASSPFEGSYYGYTF. In DNA, the CDR3 is TGTGCCAGCAGCCCCTTTGAGGGGAGCTACTATGGCTACACCTTC.

This clonotype was counted only a few times. The genes are TRBV14 and TRBJ1-4; D is undetermined. Per germline, CDR1 SGHDN and CDR2 FVKESK. V gave up 3 bases and J gave up 0 bases, with 17 bases separating them. This CDR3 has 18 amino acids. The DNA of the CDR3 is TGTGCCAGCAGCCATTTGCGGGTGGAACATGCAACTAATGAAAAACTGTTTTTT. Translated: CASSHLRVEHATNEKLFF.

This clonotype was counted at least ten times. The chain couples TRBV28 to TRBJ2-4; D perhaps matches TRBD1 (5 bases). Looked up from germline, CDR1 is MDHEN and CDR2 is SYDVKM. CDR3 size: 15 residues. Between the trimmed V and J ends, which lost 3 bases and 3 bases, there was a span of 12 bases. For the CDR3, the DNA is TGTGCCAGCAGTTTCCTCCAGGGCGACAAAAACATTCAGTACTTC. This encodes CASSFLQGDKNIQYF.

This clonotype turned up a few times. The chain combines TRBV3-1 with TRBJ1-6; D unclear. This CDR3 contains 13 residues. Germline CDR1 and CDR2: LGHDT and YNNKEL (reference sequence). Trimming cost V 3 bases and J 8 bases, with 8 bases left between them. As DNA, the CDR3 is TGTGCCAGCAGCCAGGGCAACCATTCACCCCTCCACTTT. Amino acids: CASSQGNHSPLHF.

This clonotype was counted at least ten times. This sequence joins TRBV12-3 or TRBV12-4 and TRBJ1-4, with D possibly being TRBD1 (5 bases). This CDR3 spans 13 amino acids. Trimming took 8 bases from V and 8 from J, leaving 15 bases between them. The CDR3 DNA follows: TGTGCCAGCGGGGACGCCTCACAAGAAAAACTGTTTTTT. This encodes CASGDASQEKLFF.

With regard to this clonotype: The junction departs from the called germline gene at one end, perhaps through a read error. The chain combines TRBV5-1 with TRBJ2-7; D remains ambiguous. Germline assignment: CDR1 SGHRS and CDR2 YFSETQ. The CDR3 runs 14 residues. In DNA, the CDR3 is TGCGCCAGCAGCCATCTTGATCATCCACTTACGCGGTATTTC. It encodes CASSHLDHPLTRYF.

This clonotype was seen at least ten times. The chain recombines TRBV2 with TRBJ1-2; maybe TRBD1 (5 bases). The V and J ends lost 7 bases and 2 bases respectively, with 17 bases between them. This CDR3 is 15 amino acids long. The germline V gene has CDR1 SNHLY and CDR2 FYNNEI. The CDR3 protein is CASISDRSINYGYTF. The CDR3 DNA follows: TGTGCCAGCATTAGCGACAGATCGATAAACTATGGCTACACCTTC. Full variable domain (missing parts from reference TRBV2 and TRBJ1-2): EPEVTQTPSHQVTQMGQEVILRCVPISNHLYFYWYRQILGQKVEFLVSFYNNEISEKSEIFDDQFSVERPDGSNFTLKIRSTKLEDSAMYFCASISDRSINYGYTFGSGTRLTVV.

A note on this clonotype: A read error may be the cause here, since a much bigger clone is one base away. This chain links TRBV6-1 with TRBJ2-7; 7 positions agree with TRBD2. This CDR3 region has 16 residues. Per germline, CDR1 MNHNS and CDR2 SASEGT. After removal of 6 bases from V and 5 bases from J, the junction contained 16 bases not matched to a gene. CDR3 sequence reads: CASSLSWGGVANEQYF. The CDR3 DNA is TGTGCCAGCAGCCTCTCGTGGGGGGGAGTGGCCAACGAGCAGTACTTC.

This chain joins TRBV19 and TRBJ2-7, with 7 bases fitting TRBD1. The CDR3 is 14 residues long. The germline CDR1 and CDR2 sequences are LNHDA and SQIVND (reference sequence). The ends lost 4 bases at V and 6 bases at J; junction bases unmatched: 9. CDR3 DNA: TGTGCCAGTAGTACCGCCGGCAGGGGGTTCGAGCAGTACTTC. It specifies CASSTAGRGFEQYF. Looking up the rest from reference TRBV19 and TRBJ2-7 gives the full variable domain: DGGITQSPKYLFRKEGQNVTLSCEQNLNHDAMYWYRQDPGQGLRLIYYSQIVNDFQKGDIAEGYSVSREKKESFPLTVTSAQKNPTAFYLCASSTAGRGFEQYFGPGTRLTVT.

The gene calls are TRBV12-3 or TRBV12-4 and TRBJ2-6; D not resolved. V lost 6 bases and J lost 0, with 9 bases in between. The CDR3 sequence is 15 residues long. CDR3 nucleotide sequence: TGTGCCAGCAGGCGACCGTCCTCTGGGGCCAACGTCCTGACTTTC. This translates into CASRRPSSGANVLTF.

This rearrangement joins TRBV7-2 to TRBJ2-2; D is perhaps TRBD2 (5 bases). Germline lookup yields CDR1 SGHTA and CDR2 FQGNSA. This CDR3 has 15 residues. With 5 bases removed from V and 7 bases from J, the gap between germline ends came to 17 bases. The DNA for the CDR3 is TGTGCCAGCAGCCCCGAAGTAGCGAAGAGCGGGGAGCTGTTTTTT. Protein product: CASSPEVAKSGELFF.

This clonotype was recorded many times. The V gene is TRBV29-1, the J gene TRBJ2-7; 9 bases map to TRBD2. The ends lost 7 bases at V and 5 bases at J; junction bases unmatched: 9. Germline V lookup: CDR1 SQVTM, CDR2 ANQGSEA. This CDR3 comprises 13 residues. CDR3 sequence: CSGRSGSFDEQYF. CDR3 in DNA: TGCAGCGGCCGTAGCGGGAGTTTCGACGAGCAGTACTTC.

This clonotype came up a few times. The chain uses TRBV19 and TRBJ2-6, with D uncertain. This CDR3 is built from 16 residues. V was pared by 7 bases and J by 0 bases, with 13 bases between. Germline V gives CDR1 LNHDA, CDR2 SQIVND (reference sequence). CDR3 region: CASTTHQFSGANVLTF. In nucleotides, the CDR3 is TGTGCCAGTACCACACATCAGTTCTCTGGGGCCAACGTCCTGACTTTC.

This rearrangement joins TRBV2 to TRBJ1-1; D is ambiguous. V dropped 7 bases and J dropped 3 bases, with 12 bases sitting between them. Germline assignment: CDR1 SNHLY and CDR2 FYNNEI. CDR3 length: 13 amino acids. CDR3 in amino acids: CASMTLPDTEAFF. CDR3 nucleotides: TGTGCCAGCATGACTCTACCCGACACTGAAGCTTTCTTT.

V gene TRBV19 combines with J gene TRBJ2-7, with D tentatively TRBD1 or TRBD2 (7 bases each). The CDR3 runs 16 residues. Germline V gene data show CDR1 as LNHDA and CDR2 as SQIVND (reference sequence). V dropped 4 bases and J dropped 2 bases, with 18 bases sitting between them. DNA of the CDR3: TGTGCCAGTAGTACCCTCCAGGGGGACTACGCCTACGAGCAGTACTTC. Amino acids: CASSTLQGDYAYEQYF.

This sequence joins TRBV20-1 and TRBJ1-1; D is unclear. The V and J ends lost 5 bases and 7 bases respectively, with 11 bases between them. The CDR3 is 11 amino acids. Germline V gene lookup returns CDR1 DFQATT and CDR2 SNEGSKA (reference sequence). This CDR3 is CSAGRWDEAFF. The CDR3 coding sequence is TGCAGTGCTGGGAGGTGGGATGAAGCTTTCTTT.

The table lists this clonotype with a few counts. The rearrangement uses TRBV9 and TRBJ2-3; D is unclear. The germline gives CDR1 SGDLS, CDR2 YYNGEE. This CDR3 is 13 amino acids long. Trimming removed 4 bases at V and 1 base at J, with 7 bases between. This CDR3 is CASSPAGTDTQYF. CDR3 bases: TGTGCCAGCAGCCCTGCGGGCACAGATACGCAGTATTTT.